One sample yielded the 13 T cell receptor beta chains listed below, sequenced in a study of control samples from healthy donors and cancer patients. Data came from immunoSEQ multiplex PCR; TCRdb stores just in-frame clones and leaves some out. Here the sample spans some 64,000 clones, more than 75% being singletons. The sequencing sample was made of PBMCs. Source of these receptors: a woman aged 45-59 years with head and neck cancer.

The chain uses TRBV6-1 and TRBJ2-7, with 8 nucleotides matching TRBD2. The germline V gene has CDR1 MNHNS and CDR2 SASEGT. V lost 2 bases, J lost 2 bases, and 5 bases stayed unmatched. This CDR3 is 15 amino acids long. The CDR3: CASSERSGGTYEQYF. DNA of the CDR3: TGTGCCAGCAGTGAAAGAAGCGGGGGAACCTACGAGCAGTACTTC.

The chain combines TRBV24-1 with TRBJ1-2; possibly TRBD1 for D (5 bases). CDR1 and CDR2 (germline): KGHDR, SFDVKD. V lost 0 bases, J lost 5 bases, and 9 bases lay in between. The CDR3 loop spans 14 amino acids. The CDR3 reads CATSDLRRDYGYTF. CDR3 nucleotides: TGTGCCACCAGTGATTTGCGCAGGGATTATGGCTACACCTTC.

This chain links TRBV30 with TRBJ2-5; 9 positions agree with TRBD2. The CDR3 sequence is 15 residues long. J gave up 2 bases and V 0 bases, and 4 bases lay outside the gene matches. Germline V gene sequence: CDR1 GTSNPN, CDR2 SVGIG (reference sequence). The CDR3 DNA follows: TGTGCCTGGAGTGTCAGCGGGGGGTCACAAGAGACCCAGTACTTC. Amino acid sequence: CAWSVSGGSQETQYF.

The gene calls are TRBV10-3 and TRBJ2-3, with TRBD2 as a possible D gene (6 bases). V was clipped by 0 bases and J by 0 bases, with 7 bases between them. Germline V gives CDR1 ENHRY, CDR2 SYGVKD. The CDR3 spans 15 residues. The CDR3 DNA sequence: TGTGCCATCAGTGAGTCGCTAGCGAGCACAGATACGCAGTATTTT. Translation: CAISESLASTDTQYF.

V is TRBV14 and J is TRBJ1-4; the match to TRBD1 covers 9 bases. The V gene's germline CDR1 is SGHDN and CDR2 FVKESK. The CDR3 is 16 amino acids. Losses at the gene ends were 1 base for V and 11 bases for J; bases not matched to a gene: 11. Written as DNA, the CDR3 is TGTGCCAGCAGCCAAGCGCCGGTCGGGACAGGGCTGAAACTGTTTTTT. It is translated as CASSQAPVGTGLKLFF.

A word on this clone: The identical CDR3 is also encoded by other nucleotide sequences in the sample. The rearrangement joins TRBV29-1 to TRBJ2-5, with D unclear. The ends were cut back, 4 bases at V and 2 bases at J, with 5 bases in the middle. The CDR3 has 11 residues. CDR1 is SQVTM and CDR2 is ANQGSEA in the germline V gene. The CDR3 nucleotides read TGCAGCGTTGGATGGCAAGAGACCCAGTACTTC. This codes for CSVGWQETQYF.

This chain joins TRBV6-2 or TRBV6-3 and TRBJ2-3, with D tentatively TRBD1 (6 bases). V shed 2 bases and J shed 2 bases, with 20 bases lying between them. The CDR3 totals 18 residues. Looked up from germline, CDR1 is MNHEY and CDR2 is SVGEGT. CDR3 amino acids: CASSYQPGHVRDTDTQYF. The CDR3 region has the DNA TGTGCCAGCAGTTACCAGCCGGGACACGTGAGAGACACAGATACGCAGTATTTT.

The chain couples TRBV3-1 (or the pseudogene TRBV3-2) to TRBJ2-1, with 8 bases lining up with TRBD2. CDR3 length equals 17 residues. V was clipped by 4 bases and J by 2 bases; unmatched bases: 10. Germline V gives CDR1 LGHDT, CDR2 YNNKEL (reference sequence). CDR3 residues: CASSPDPRGGAYNEQFF. The CDR3 region has the DNA TGTGCCAGCAGCCCTGATCCCCGGGGGGGTGCCTACAATGAGCAGTTCTTC.

The genes are TRBV6-6 and TRBJ1-5; D may be TRBD1 (6 bases). The V gene's germline CDR1 is MNHNY and CDR2 SVGAGI (reference sequence). This CDR3 spans 15 amino acids. The ends were cut back, 4 bases at V and 1 base at J, with 11 bases in the middle. The DNA for the CDR3 is TGTGCCAGCAGTTTGAATAGGGGGAGCAATCAGCCCCAGCATTTT. Translation gives CASSLNRGSNQPQHF.

The rearrangement uses TRBV19 and TRBJ1-2; 12 bases map to TRBD1. This CDR3 is built from 14 residues. Trimming took 6 bases from V and 7 from J; bases not matched to a gene: 6. The germline V gene encodes CDR1 LNHDA and CDR2 SQIVND (reference sequence). Written as DNA, the CDR3 is TGTGCCAGTAGAGGGACAGGGGGCAGTAGTGGCTACACCTTC. Its protein product is CASRGTGGSSGYTF.

V and J are TRBV7-3 and TRBJ2-1, with a possible D match to TRBD1 (5 bases). CDR1 is SGHTA, CDR2 FQGTGA, per germline. Between the trimmed V and J ends, which lost 2 bases and 3 bases, there was a span of 8 bases. The CDR3 loop spans 14 amino acids. CDR3: CASSLYGHYNEQFF. The CDR3 coding sequence is TGTGCCAGCAGCTTATATGGACACTACAATGAGCAGTTCTTC.

The chain has TRBV4-2 and TRBJ1-1; D remains unclear. Germline assignment: CDR1 LGHNA and CDR2 YNFKEQ. The V end was cut by 0 bases, the J end by 0 bases, with 11 bases between. The CDR3 is 16 residues long. The CDR3 spells CASSQDDPRLNTEAFF. CDR3 sequence (DNA): TGTGCCAGCAGCCAAGATGACCCCAGACTGAACACTGAAGCTTTCTTT.

The chain joins TRBV7-3 to TRBJ2-2, with D possibly called TRBD1 or TRBD2 (5 bases each). In germline, CDR1 is SGHTA, CDR2 FQGTGA. V was cut by 2 bases and J by 0 bases, with 7 bases left in between. CDR3 length: 15 residues. The CDR3 region is CASSLLGANTGELFF. The CDR3 region has the DNA TGTGCCAGCAGCTTATTGGGGGCGAACACCGGGGAGCTGTTTTTT.